This entry lists 11 T cell receptor beta chains sequenced from one sample in a study of T cells in Graves' hyperthyroidism and ophthalmopathy. TCR beta CDR3 regions were amplified from RNA transcripts. When the TCR CDR3 underwent first-round RT-PCR, the HTBI primer set was used. One entry per CDR3 protein results from TCRdb running MiXCR on the multiplex PCR reads. The repertoire holds about 570,000 distinct CDR3 sequences, with about 43% as singletons. The source material was peripheral blood or thyroid tissue (not recorded which). The receptors shown here come from an adult woman with Graves' disease, either hyperthyroidism or ophthalmopathy (not recorded which).

This clonotype appeared many times. The chain combines TRBV11-3 with TRBJ2-7, with D possibly TRBD2 on 7 matching bases. CDR3 length equals 16 residues. V was cut by 3 bases and J by 4 bases, with 19 bases left in between. Germline values: CDR1 SGHNT, CDR2 YENEEA. The CDR3 here is CASSFLGGAGLYEQYF. CDR3 DNA sequence: TGTGCCAGCAGCTTTCTAGGGGGGGCCGGACTTTACGAGCAGTACTTC. Filled out from reference TRBV11-3 and TRBJ2-7, the complete variable domain reads EAGVVQSPRYKIIEKKQPVAFWCNPISGHNTLYWYLQNLGQGPELLIRYENEEAVDDSQLPKDRFSAERLKGVDSTLKIQPAELGDSAVYLCASSFLGGAGLYEQYFGPGTRLTVT.

This chain links TRBV7-2 with TRBJ2-7, with D possibly TRBD2 on 6 matching bases. CDR3 length equals 14 residues. V was shortened by 2 bases and J by 6 bases, with 14 bases between the two germline ends. Germline V gives CDR1 SGHTA, CDR2 FQGNSA. CDR3 sequence reads: CASSLRASDSEQYF. CDR3 nucleotide sequence: TGTGCCAGCAGCTTAAGGGCTAGCGATTCCGAGCAGTACTTC. Combining the CDR3 with reference TRBV7-2 and TRBJ2-7 gives the whole variable domain GAGVSQSPSNKVTEKGKDVELRCDPISGHTALYWYRQSLGQGLEFLIYFQGNSAPDKSGLPSDRFSAERTGGSVSTLTIQRTQQEDSAVYLCASSLRASDSEQYFGPGTRLTVT.

The CDR3 DNA follows: TGCAGCTTGGGACAGGGGGCTGTCCGAGAAGAGACCCAGTACTTC. Translated: CSLGQGAVREETQYF. The chain uses TRBV29-1 and TRBJ2-5; 12 bases fit TRBD1. With 8 bases clipped from V and 3 bases from J, the junction kept 10 bases outside the gene matches. The CDR3 has 15 residues. The germline V gene has CDR1 SQVTM and CDR2 ANQGSEA.

The chain combines TRBV6-1 with TRBJ1-2; 7 nucleotides match TRBD1. V lost 4 bases and J lost 6; bases outside the gene matches: 17. CDR3 length: 17 residues. Germline loops: CDR1 MNHNS, CDR2 SASEGT. The CDR3 DNA reads TGTGCCAGCAGTGGGGATCGGACAGGACTCAGGTTTAATGGCTACACCTTC. This sequence encodes CASSGDRTGLRFNGYTF.

The chain combines TRBV2 with TRBJ1-6; D perhaps matches TRBD1 (5 bases). CDR1 is SNHLY, CDR2 FYNNEI, per germline. V gave up 7 bases and J gave up 14 bases, with 21 bases separating them. There are 14 residues in the CDR3. As DNA, the CDR3 is TGTGCCAGCACCAGGGAGAAAGCAGTTCCAACCCTCCACTTT. It translates to CASTREKAVPTLHF.

The chain couples TRBV20-1 to TRBJ2-7, with D perhaps matching TRBD1 (5 bases). Trimming cost V 6 bases and J 7 bases, with 13 bases left between them. This CDR3 region has 11 residues. Per germline, CDR1 DFQATT and CDR2 SNEGSKA (reference sequence). DNA of the CDR3: TGCAGTGCCCCCCGGAACAGGGAGCAGTACTTC. Translation: CSAPRNREQYF.

This rearrangement joins TRBV15 to TRBJ2-7; D unresolved. This CDR3 spans 15 amino acids. V was trimmed by 3 bases and J by 5 bases, leaving 17 bases between them. CDR1 and CDR2 (germline): LNHNV, YYDKDF (reference sequence). CDR3 coding DNA: TGTGCCACCAGCAGCGACGGAGATGTCTCTGACGAGCAGTACTTC. This gives the protein CATSSDGDVSDEQYF.

The chain carries TRBV25-1 and TRBJ1-2; D gene ambiguous. This CDR3 has 13 residues. Germline V gene sequence: CDR1 MGHDK, CDR2 SYGVNS. V lost 1 base and J lost 8, with 11 bases in between. The CDR3 region is CASSEWVASGYTF. The CDR3 bases are TGTGCCAGCAGTGAATGGGTTGCCTCGGGCTACACCTTC.

The gene calls are TRBV7-9 and TRBJ2-7; maybe TRBD2 (6 bases). Per the germline V gene, CDR1 is SEHNR and CDR2 is FQNEAQ (reference sequence). The CDR3 is 15 amino acids. Trimming took off 2 bases at V and 2 bases at J, with 13 bases between the two ends. The CDR3 coding sequence is TGTGCCAGCAGCTTAATAGGTAGCGGTACCTACGAGCAGTACTTC. Amino acid sequence: CASSLIGSGTYEQYF.

A few counts support this clonotype. This rearrangement joins TRBV6-6 to TRBJ1-2; D is unresolved. The CDR3 has 15 residues. The germline CDR1 and CDR2 sequences are MNHNY and SVGAGI (reference sequence). Trimming cost V 5 bases and J 2 bases, with 15 bases left between them. The CDR3 region is CASSARLGFNYGYTF. CDR3 in DNA: TGTGCCAGCAGTGCCCGGTTAGGGTTCAACTATGGCTACACCTTC.

This clonotype was observed a few times. The rearrangement links TRBV29-1 to TRBJ2-5; D remains unclear. Germline loops: CDR1 SQVTM, CDR2 ANQGSEA. V lost 3 bases, J lost 5 bases, and 10 bases lay in between. The CDR3 spans 12 residues. CDR3 sequence: CSVDEVQETQYF. In DNA form, the CDR3 reads TGCAGCGTTGATGAGGTCCAGGAGACCCAGTACTTC.